This is a list of T cell receptor beta chains from one sample in a study of cytomegalovirus exposure and HLA in healthy donors. The protocol was immunoSEQ multiplex PCR, while the TCRdb copy is restricted to in-frame clones and leaves out a portion. The sample gives about 59,000 clones, roughly 75% of which show up once; 6.8% is in the top ten. Material for sequencing was PBMCs. The source is a man younger than 40 in good health and CMV-seropositive. The CDR3 runs from the conserved cysteine through the conserved F or W. The order of the fields is CDR3 protein, CDR3 DNA, J gene, V gene, D gene, clone size. The D gene is left open where the match is weak. Only some rows state a clone size, as once, few, many or a class for expanded clones.

CASSAGTAEQYF TGCGCCAGCAGCGCCGGGACAGCCGAGCAGTACTTC TRBJ2-7 TRBV5-1 TRBD1 few
CASSPPTGQGVYEQYF TGTGCCAGCAGCCCCCCGACGGGACAGGGGGTCTACGAGCAGTACTTC TRBJ2-7 TRBV5-4 TRBD1 -
CAWSVRQGYQPQHF TGTGCCTGGAGTGTACGGCAGGGTTATCAGCCCCAGCATTTT TRBJ1-5 TRBV30 - -
CASSLGIGQGGYTF TGTGCCAGCAGTTTAGGGATCGGACAGGGAGGCTACACCTTC TRBJ1-2 TRBV28 TRBD1 -
CSVTTAGASYEQYF TGCAGCGTCACGACAGCAGGGGCCTCCTACGAGCAGTACTTC TRBJ2-7 TRBV29-1 - -
CASSYSDSTYEQYF TGTGCCAGCAGTTACTCCGACAGTACCTACGAGCAGTACTTC TRBJ2-7 TRBV6-5 - -
CASSLARGLREKLFF TGCGCCAGCAGCTTGGCCAGAGGGTTGCGGGAAAAACTGTTTTTT TRBJ1-4 TRBV5-1 - once
CASSPSGGKNSPLHF TGTGCCAGCAGCCCTTCGGGCGGGAAAAATTCACCCCTCCACTTT TRBJ1-6 TRBV7-3 - -
CASSFHQGGPQHF TGTGCCAGCAGCTTCCACCAAGGGGGACCCCAGCATTTT TRBJ1-5 TRBV11-1 - once
CASSRQDRSGYTF TGTGCCAGCAGCCGACAGGACCGAAGTGGCTACACCTTC TRBJ1-2 TRBV28 - -
CAISARGLGTEAFF TGTGCCATCAGTGCCAGGGGGCTTGGCACTGAAGCTTTCTTT TRBJ1-1 TRBV10-3 TRBD1 -
CASKGTGGYSPLHF TGTGCCAGCAAAGGGACAGGGGGTTATTCACCCCTCCACTTT TRBJ1-6 TRBV10-3 TRBD1 -
CASGSSYNSPLHF TGTGCCAGCGGCTCCTCCTATAATTCACCCCTCCACTTT TRBJ1-6 TRBV6-1 - -
CASSIGLQGGQETQYF TGTGCCAGTAGTATAGGCTTACAGGGGGGTCAAGAGACCCAGTACTTC TRBJ2-5 TRBV19 TRBD1 -
CATSRDRGEQFF TGTGCCACCAGCAGAGATCGGGGTGAGCAGTTCTTC TRBJ2-1 TRBV15 - -
CASTGVRDQPQHF TGTGCCAGCACGGGGGTCCGGGATCAGCCCCAGCATTTT TRBJ1-5 TRBV7-9 - -
CASSYTGATSSYEQYF TGTGCCAGCAGTTACACAGGGGCGACTAGCTCCTACGAGCAGTACTTC TRBJ2-7 TRBV6-5 - -
CAISGQGVVNTEAFF TGTGCCATCAGCGGACAGGGGGTTGTGAACACTGAAGCTTTCTTT TRBJ1-1 TRBV10-3 TRBD1 -
CASTLPGTGGTEAFF TGTGCCAGCACTTTGCCCGGGACAGGGGGGACTGAAGCTTTCTTT TRBJ1-1 TRBV28 TRBD1 -
CASSASTGKITEAFF TGTGCCAGCAGCGCATCCACAGGGAAGATCACTGAAGCTTTCTTT TRBJ1-1 TRBV9 - -
CASSVTGLSTDTQYF TGTGCCAGCAGCGTGACAGGTCTTAGCACAGATACGCAGTATTTT TRBJ2-3 TRBV9 - few
CASSWRQGAREQYF TGTGCCAGCAGCTGGAGACAGGGGGCCCGCGAGCAGTACTTC TRBJ2-7 TRBV11-3 TRBD1 -
CASSGWLDDSDTQYF TGTGCCAGTAGTGGGTGGCTAGATGATTCAGATACGCAGTATTTT TRBJ2-3 TRBV19 - few
CAISELGGVYEQYF TGTGCCATCAGTGAGTTAGGGGGGGTATACGAGCAGTACTTC TRBJ2-7 TRBV10-3 - -
CTSSHRGDGLNYGYTF TGCACCAGCAGCCATCGGGGGGACGGCCTTAACTATGGCTACACCTTC TRBJ1-2 TRBV1 - -
CASSPPGGHVGNEQFF TGTGCCAGCTCACCTCCAGGGGGCCACGTCGGCAATGAGCAGTTCTTC TRBJ2-1 TRBV18 TRBD1 -
CASSLGGVVNTEAFF TGTGCCAGCAGTTTGGGAGGAGTCGTCAACACTGAAGCTTTCTTT TRBJ1-1 TRBV19 - -
CASSVGWGLAGDTQYF TGTGCCAGCAGCGTAGGTTGGGGACTAGCGGGGGATACGCAGTATTTT TRBJ2-3 TRBV9 TRBD2 -
CSVEDSGRNTEAFF TGCAGCGTTGAAGATAGCGGCAGAAACACTGAAGCTTTCTTT TRBJ1-1 TRBV29-1 - -
CASRTGVNSEQFF TGTGCCAGCAGGACAGGGGTAAACTCTGAGCAGTTCTTC TRBJ2-1 TRBV2 TRBD1 few
CASSLVVEGSSPLHF TGCGCCAGCAGCTTGGTCGTGGAGGGATCCTCACCCCTCCACTTT TRBJ1-6 TRBV5-1 - -
CASRENENSPLHF TGTGCCAGCAGGGAGAACGAGAATTCACCCCTCCACTTT TRBJ1-6 TRBV6-4 - few
CASSDSTESPLHF TGTGCCAGCAGTGACTCGACAGAATCACCCCTCCACTTT TRBJ1-6 TRBV6-4 - -
CASSPLAMNTEAFF TGTGCCAGCAGCCCACTCGCCATGAACACTGAAGCTTTCTTT TRBJ1-1 TRBV27 - -
CASSSQDSNTEAFF TGCGCCAGCAGCTCCCAGGATTCGAACACTGAAGCTTTCTTT TRBJ1-1 TRBV5-1 - few
CATEGTDVHF TGTGCCACCGAAGGGACAGACGTACACTTT TRBJ1-6 TRBV28 TRBD1 few
CASSLAARGYSGNTIYF TGCGCCAGCAGCTTGGCGGCCAGGGGTTACTCTGGAAACACCATATATTTT TRBJ1-3 TRBV5-1 - -
CASSVPGGPTDTQYF TGTGCCAGCAGCGTACCAGGGGGGCCTACAGATACGCAGTATTTT TRBJ2-3 TRBV9 - -
CASSEVGTGANYGYTF TGTGCCAGCAGTGAGGTCGGGACAGGGGCTAACTATGGCTACACCTTC TRBJ1-2 TRBV25-1 TRBD1 -
CASSLTPRYEQYF TGTGCCAGCAGCTTAACGCCGCGGTACGAGCAGTACTTC TRBJ2-7 TRBV7-3 - -
CASSEGTGVEKLFF TGTGCCAGCAGTGAAGGGACAGGGGTTGAAAAACTGTTTTTT TRBJ1-4 TRBV6-1 TRBD1 -
CATSRGTSFKTGELFF TGTGCCACCAGCAGGGGGACTTCCTTTAAGACCGGGGAGCTGTTTTTT TRBJ2-2 TRBV15 - -
CASSGTGGGNTEAFF TGTGCCAGCAGCGGTACAGGGGGCGGGAACACTGAAGCTTTCTTT TRBJ1-1 TRBV9 TRBD1 -
CASSTGQVVGGYTF TGTGCCAGCTCGACCGGACAGGTTGTCGGTGGCTACACCTTC TRBJ1-2 TRBV18 TRBD1 -
CASSQDRGGATYTGELFF TGTGCCAGCAGCCAAGATAGGGGGGGCGCCACCTACACCGGGGAGCTGTTTTTT TRBJ2-2 TRBV4-2 - -
CASSFGQGLYGYTF TGTGCCAGCAGTTTCGGGCAGGGGCTCTATGGCTACACCTTC TRBJ1-2 TRBV27 - -
CAWSTGSYEQYF TGTGCCTGGTCGACAGGCTCCTACGAGCAGTACTTC TRBJ2-7 TRBV30 - -
CPGGCNQPQHF TGCCCGGGGGGTTGCAATCAGCCCCAGCATTTT TRBJ1-5 TRBV29-1 - -
CASSSGTTNRGGYTF TGTGCCAGCAGCAGCGGGACAACTAACAGAGGGGGCTACACCTTC TRBJ1-2 TRBV28 - -
CASSLYFGGYTF TGTGCCAGCAGTTTATACTTTGGTGGCTACACCTTC TRBJ1-2 TRBV28 - -
CASSEAGGGIEAFF TGTGCCAGCAGTGAAGCGGGGGGTGGAATTGAAGCTTTCTTT TRBJ1-1 TRBV2 - few
CASSRTGGSYGYTF TGTGCCAGCAGTCGGACAGGGGGAAGCTATGGCTACACCTTC TRBJ1-2 TRBV14 TRBD1 -
CASSRTGLYGYTF TGTGCCAGCAGTCGTACAGGGCTCTATGGCTACACCTTC TRBJ1-2 TRBV9 - -
CASSTAYGYTF TGTGCCAGCTCGACAGCTTATGGCTACACCTTC TRBJ1-2 TRBV6-5 - -